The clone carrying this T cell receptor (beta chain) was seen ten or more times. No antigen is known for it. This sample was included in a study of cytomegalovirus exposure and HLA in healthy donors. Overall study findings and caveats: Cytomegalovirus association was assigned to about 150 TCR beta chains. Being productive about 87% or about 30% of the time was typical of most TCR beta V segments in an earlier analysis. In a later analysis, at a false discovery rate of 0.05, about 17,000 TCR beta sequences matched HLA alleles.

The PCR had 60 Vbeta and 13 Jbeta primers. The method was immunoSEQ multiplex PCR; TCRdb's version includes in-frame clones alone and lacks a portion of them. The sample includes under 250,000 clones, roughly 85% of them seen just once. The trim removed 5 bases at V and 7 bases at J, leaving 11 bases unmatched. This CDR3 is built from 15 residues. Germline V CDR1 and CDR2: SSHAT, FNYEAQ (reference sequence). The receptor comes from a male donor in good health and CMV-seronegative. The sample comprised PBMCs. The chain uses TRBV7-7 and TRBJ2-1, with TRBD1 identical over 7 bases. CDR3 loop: CASSPRGGARNEQFF. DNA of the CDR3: TGTGCCAGCAGCCCCCGAGGGGGCGCGCGGAATGAGCAGTTCTTC.